The 5 T cell receptor beta chains given below trace back to one sample, sequenced in a study of cytomegalovirus exposure and HLA in healthy donors. Sequencing was performed with immunoSEQ multiplex PCR; in TCRdb, only in-frame clones are kept and a portion is missing. Among about 160,000 clones, about 90% were seen once, and the ten largest hold under 7%. Sequenced material: PBMCs. These TCRs come from a woman aged 25 to 39 in good health and CMV-seronegative.

The CDR3 DNA follows: TGTGCCAGCAGTCCAAGCCGGGACGTCGAGCAGTACTTC. It encodes CASSPSRDVEQYF. The chain uses TRBV6-1 and TRBJ2-7; D might be TRBD1 or TRBD2, each matching 5 bases. V lost 5 bases to trimming and J lost 6 bases, with 14 bases between them. This CDR3 is built from 13 residues. CDR1 and CDR2 from the germline V gene are MNHNS and SASEGT.

The chain combines TRBV15 with TRBJ1-2, with 9 bases identical to TRBD1. This CDR3 contains 16 residues. Germline values: CDR1 LNHNV, CDR2 YYDKDF (reference sequence). V dropped 0 bases and J dropped 4; count of bases not matched to a gene: 6. CDR3 region: CATSRDSDRGIYGYTF. The CDR3 DNA reads TGTGCCACCAGCAGAGATTCTGACAGGGGGATCTATGGCTACACCTTC.

The CDR3 protein is CASSQDRGTGSPLHF. The CDR3 nucleotides read TGCGCCAGCAGCCAAGATCGGGGGACGGGTTCACCCCTCCACTTT. The rearrangement joins TRBV4-1 to TRBJ1-6; TRBD1 might be the D (5 bases). The CDR3 totals 15 residues. Trimming took 0 bases from V and 9 from J, leaving 12 bases between them. Germline-derived CDR1 and CDR2 are MGHRA and YSYEKL.

The V gene is TRBV7-2, the J gene TRBJ1-2, with TRBD1 as a possible D gene (6 bases). V was cut by 5 bases and J by 4 bases, with 11 bases left in between. This CDR3 has 13 amino acids. CDR1 and CDR2 from the germline V gene are SGHTA and FQGNSA. The CDR3 DNA reads as TGTGCCAGCAGCGTACAGGGTGGCTATGGCTACACCTTC. This gives the protein CASSVQGGYGYTF.

The V and J genes are TRBV7-2 and TRBJ2-7; 8 nucleotides align to TRBD1. The CDR3 contains 15 residues. Germline V CDR1 and CDR2: SGHTA, FQGNSA. After removal of 5 bases from V and 3 bases from J, the junction contained 9 bases not matched to a gene. CDR3 sequence: CASSPRTGLVYEQYF. The DNA of the CDR3 is TGTGCCAGCAGCCCGCGGACAGGGTTAGTCTACGAGCAGTACTTC. The whole variable domain, filled in from reference TRBV7-2 and TRBJ2-7, reads GAGVSQSPSNKVTEKGKDVELRCDPISGHTALYWYRQSLGQGLEFLIYFQGNSAPDKSGLPSDRFSAERTGGSVSTLTIQRTQQEDSAVYLCASSPRTGLVYEQYFGPGTRLTVT.